This TCR beta chain was found in a study of shared clonotypes between healthy human individuals. About the study: Donors had three CD4 naive, three CD4 memory, two CD8 naive and one CD8 memory plate apiece.

Researchers ran the assay at a deep level. Produced via immunoSEQ multiplex PCR; TCRdb's table is partial and in-frame only. The table records about 2.2 million clones, roughly 95% of them present only once. Regarding this clone: Antigen specificity is unknown.

CDR1 SQVTM and CDR2 ANQGSEA come from the germline V gene. This CDR3 spans 12 amino acids. V lost 1 base and J 6 bases, leaving 10 bases between the germline ends. Selected positively for CCR7 and CD45RO-negative, naive CD8 cells excluded terminally differentiated effector memory CD45RA+ cells. General study results and limits: In the sorted subsets, rarefaction showed sequencing was incomplete despite large depth.

Specimen: naive CD8+ T cells from PBMCs. The receptor comes from a young man in good health. Some clones in this sample may be carry-over from other donors' samples. This chain connects TRBV29-1 to TRBJ2-7; TRBD2 might be the D (5 bases). CDR3 in amino acids: CSVEVRGLEQYF. The CDR3 bases are TGCAGCGTTGAAGTTAGAGGGCTCGAGCAGTACTTC.